This is a list of T cell receptor beta chains from one sample in a study of cytomegalovirus exposure and HLA in healthy donors. Produced via immunoSEQ multiplex PCR; TCRdb's table is partial and in-frame only. The repertoire consists of about 120,000 clones, with about three quarters occurring once and the leading ten covering approximately 12%. Sequenced input: PBMCs. The source of these receptors is a woman in her forties in good health and CMV-seropositive. Both conserved end residues are part of each CDR3.

V	J	CDR3
TRBV5-1	TRBJ2-7	CASSSQQGGYEQYF
TRBV7-8	TRBJ2-1	CASSLFSGVKYNEQFF
TRBV5-1	TRBJ1-5	CASSLYSGDQPQHF
TRBV5-4	TRBJ1-2	CASSLIDRVEKGYTF
TRBV19	TRBJ2-7	CASSKNTGIYEQYF
TRBV5-6	TRBJ2-5	CASSTGETQYF
TRBV2	TRBJ1-6	CASKGDSSYNSPLHF
TRBV12-5	TRBJ1-1	CASGSPQGDTEAFF
TRBV6-1	TRBJ2-1	CASSHPGGTNEQFF
TRBV5-1	TRBJ1-3	CASSPGTGNTIYF
TRBV2	TRBJ1-5	CASRGQGANQPQHF
TRBV2	TRBJ1-6	CASSETAYNSPLHF
TRBV5-4	TRBJ2-7	CASSLAGGFYEQYF
TRBV9	TRBJ2-3	CASSGYRDTQYF
TRBV29-1	TRBJ2-2	CSASEAPSTGELFF
TRBV9	TRBJ1-2	CASNDGQSIIGYTF
TRBV6-5	TRBJ2-7	CASRIRDRGSYEQYF
TRBV18	TRBJ1-2	CASSPGQGTDYGYTF
TRBV29-1	TRBJ1-5	CSVKENRGFNQPQHF
TRBV10-1	TRBJ1-1	CASSEDRENTEAFF
TRBV29-1	TRBJ2-7	CSSSGPLGYEQYF
TRBV18	TRBJ2-3	CASSPARRGEVTDTQYF
TRBV14	TRBJ2-7	CASSPGAYEQYF
TRBV19	TRBJ2-3	CASSLQGTDTQYF
TRBV7-8	TRBJ2-6	CASSWRQVAGANVLTF
TRBV19	TRBJ2-7	CASSQSGGPYEQYF
TRBV15	TRBJ2-3	CATSLTDTQYF
TRBV29-1	TRBJ2-5	CSAQEIVRAYQETQYF